Following are 9 T cell receptor beta chains from one sample sequenced in a study of blood T cell repertoires in COVID-19. The protocol was immunoSEQ multiplex PCR, while the TCRdb copy is restricted to in-frame clones and leaves out a portion. This table holds around 170,000 clones, roughly 84% found once. Sequenced input: peripheral blood. The receptors were gathered from a woman in her sixties with acute or convalescent COVID-19.

V usage is TRBV10-1 and J usage is TRBJ2-2; 12 bases agree with TRBD2. The CDR3 is made up of 15 amino acids. Trimming removed 7 bases from V and 6 bases from J; junction bases left unmatched: 6. Germline CDR1 reads WNHNN; CDR2 reads SYGVQD (reference sequence). The CDR3 coding sequence is TGCGCCAGCACCCGGACTAGCGGGGTGGCCGGGGAGCTGTTTTTT. Amino acids: CASTRTSGVAGELFF.

This clone was counted a single time. The chain has TRBV19 and TRBJ1-4; 7 bases line up with TRBD1. The V gene end was trimmed by 5 bases and the J gene end by 0 bases; junction bases not matched to a gene: 9. This CDR3 contains 17 residues. Germline loops: CDR1 LNHDA, CDR2 SQIVND (reference sequence). The CDR3: CASSSRQGRPTNEKLFF. In DNA, the CDR3 is TGTGCCAGTAGTTCACGACAGGGACGCCCAACTAATGAAAAACTGTTTTTT.

The chain links TRBV19 to TRBJ2-1, with D perhaps matching TRBD2 (7 bases). Germline lookup yields CDR1 LNHDA and CDR2 SQIVND (reference sequence). The CDR3 totals 14 residues. Trimming stripped 3 bases from V and 12 bases from J, with 18 bases between. The CDR3, as DNA: TGTGCCAGTAGTATTGAGGGGGGGCCGGTCGGGCAGTTCTTC. Amino acids: CASSIEGGPVGQFF.

The V and J genes are TRBV7-2 and TRBJ2-1; D is undetermined. Looked up from germline, CDR1 is SGHTA and CDR2 is FQGNSA. This CDR3 is built from 14 residues. V lost 0 bases and J lost 4, with 7 bases in between. DNA of the CDR3: TGTGCCAGCAGCTTAGCCGCAGTTTACAATGAGCAGTTCTTC. Translation gives CASSLAAVYNEQFF.

CDR3 sequence (DNA): TGTGCCAGCTCACCCCAGGGTTACAATGAGCAGTTCTTC. Residues: CASSPQGYNEQFF. The V call is TRBV18, the J call TRBJ2-1; weak D call: TRBD1 (5 bases). The CDR3 length is 13 residues. Trimming removed 3 bases from V and 4 bases from J, with 7 bases in between. Germline CDR1 is KGHSH and CDR2 is LQKENI.

The rearrangement uses TRBV5-8 and TRBJ1-2; D is undetermined. From germline, CDR1 is SGHTS and CDR2 YDEGEE. This CDR3 spans 14 amino acids. V was pared by 5 bases and J by 2 bases, with 13 bases between. The CDR3 protein is CASRSLGGNYGYTF. The CDR3 DNA is TGTGCCAGCAGATCTCTTGGAGGCAACTATGGCTACACCTTC. Variable domain in full (rest from reference TRBV5-8 and TRBJ1-2): EAGVTQSPTHLIKTRGQQATLRCSPISGHTSVYWYQQALGLGLQFLLWYDEGEERNRGNFPPRFSGRQFPNYSSELNVNALELEDSALYLCASRSLGGNYGYTFGSGTRLTVV.

This chain links TRBV19 with TRBJ2-5; TRBD1 matches at 8 bases. The V gene end was trimmed by 6 bases and the J gene end by 5 bases; junction bases not matched to a gene: 5. This CDR3 spans 13 amino acids. Germline-derived CDR1 and CDR2 are LNHDA and SQIVND (reference sequence). The DNA for the CDR3 is TGTGCCAGTAGCGTCGACAGGGGCGAGACCCAGTACTTC. It encodes CASSVDRGETQYF.

CDR3 residues: CASSRTGGYNEQYF. CDR3 DNA sequence: TGCGCCAGCAGTCGGACAGGGGGCTACAACGAGCAGTACTTC. The V gene is TRBV4-1, the J gene TRBJ2-7; 11 nucleotides match TRBD1. The CDR3 runs to 14 residues. J lost 5 bases, V lost 6 bases, and 6 bases had no gene match. CDR1 is MGHRA and CDR2 is YSYEKL in the germline V gene.

The rearrangement links TRBV3-1 (or the pseudogene TRBV3-2) to TRBJ1-1; the D is unclear. Trimming shortened V by 1 base and J by 4 bases, and 7 bases separated the two germline ends. CDR1 is LGHDT, CDR2 YNNKEL, per germline (reference sequence). The length of the CDR3 is 13 residues. CDR3 in DNA: TGTGCCAGCAGCCAAGCAGGAATCACTGAAGCTTTCTTT. Its protein is CASSQAGITEAFF.